What follows is one T cell receptor beta chain and its context. Germline CDR1 and CDR2: KGHSY and FQNENV. CDR3 length equals 15 residues. With 4 bases clipped from V and 0 bases from J, the junction kept 4 bases outside the gene matches. Combining a sample-barcoded 5' primer with a J-beta primer mix, a second PCR ran for about 7 to 12 cycles. A 12-random-nucleotide template-switch adaptor tagged each cDNA molecule. TCRdb recomputed calls from the 5' RACE reads with MiXCR, one row per CDR3 protein. The sample contains roughly 1,300,000 distinct CDR3 sequences, roughly 64% of which appear only once. The data derive from a study of blood T cells in healthy people across ages.

The chain recombines TRBV16 with TRBJ1-1, with 8 bases that match TRBD1. The receptor was isolated from a man in his late teens or twenties in good health. Sequencing used blood. In DNA, the CDR3 is TGTGCCAGCAGCCCCGCAGGGGGCGTGAACACTGAAGCTTTCTTT. Translating gives CASSPAGGVNTEAFF.